This T cell receptor (beta chain) is drawn from a study of naive and memory T cell subsets. An equimolar mix of two oligonucleotides served as the beta constant-region primer for TRBC1 and TRBC2. TCRdb re-derived calls from the UMI-ligation and nested PCR reads in MiXCR, one entry per CDR3 protein. Among tens of thousands of distinct CDR3 sequences, about an eighth were seen once, and the ten largest hold 0.7% to 0.95%. V trimming: 5 bases; J trimming: 1 base; junction bases outside the gene matches: 1. CDR1 is MGHDK and CDR2 is SYGVNS in the germline V gene. This CDR3 spans 13 amino acids. This clonotype originated in a human donor in good health. The chain recombines TRBV25-1 with TRBJ2-5; 7 bases are a match to TRBD2. Input material: central memory CD4+ T cells from blood. This CDR3 reads CASSRTSQETQYF. For the CDR3, the DNA is TGTGCCAGCAGTCGGACTAGCCAAGAGACCCAGTACTTC.